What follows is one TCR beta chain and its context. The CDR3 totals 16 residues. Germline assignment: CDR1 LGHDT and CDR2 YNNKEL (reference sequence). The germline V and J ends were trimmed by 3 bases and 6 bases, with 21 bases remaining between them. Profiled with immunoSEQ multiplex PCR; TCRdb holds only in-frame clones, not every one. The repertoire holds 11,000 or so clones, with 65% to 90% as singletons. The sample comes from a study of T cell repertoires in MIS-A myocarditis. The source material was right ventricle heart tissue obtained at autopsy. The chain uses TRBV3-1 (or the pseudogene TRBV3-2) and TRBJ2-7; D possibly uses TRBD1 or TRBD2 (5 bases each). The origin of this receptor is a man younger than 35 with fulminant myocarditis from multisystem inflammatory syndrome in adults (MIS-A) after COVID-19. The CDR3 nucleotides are TGTGCCAGCAGCCAGTCTCCGGGACGGGGACGACGCGAGCAGTACTTC. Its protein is CASSQSPGRGRREQYF.